The rows below give T cell receptor beta chains drawn from one sample of a study of Graves' ophthalmopathy and Graves' hyperthyroidism. MiXCR, run by TCRdb on the multiplex PCR reads, gives a single entry per CDR3 protein. Of 350,000 to 450,000 distinct CDR3 sequences in the sample, 15% to 20% were seen once. The sample comprised peripheral blood. These receptors came from a woman between 18 and 29 years old with Graves' ophthalmopathy. Both conserved end residues are part of each CDR3.

v_call	j_call	cdr3_aa
TRBV6-1	TRBJ1-3	CASGRGSGNTIYF
TRBV7-2	TRBJ2-5	CASSLVGPTGRPQYF
TRBV15	TRBJ1-2	CATSRGVANYGYTF
TRBV12-3/TRBV12-4	TRBJ1-5	CASNYRGALNQPQHF
TRBV7-8	TRBJ2-7	CASSPVLAALSYEQYF
TRBV6-2/TRBV6-3	TRBJ2-2	CASSLVYGASDTGELFF
TRBV30	TRBJ1-1	CAWSPYGEAFF
TRBV2	TRBJ2-4	CASSGGQAQGNIQYF
TRBV28	TRBJ1-3	CASSTGPGNTIYF
TRBV4-1	TRBJ2-7	CASSQDPTSEQYF
TRBV20-1	TRBJ2-7	CSADGTSGVRSYEQYF
TRBV11-2	TRBJ2-5	CASSLVFLAGVETQYF
TRBV27	TRBJ2-7	CASSPARPFGGGTDEQYF
TRBV12-3/TRBV12-4	TRBJ1-2	CASSGADGYTF
TRBV15	TRBJ2-7	CATSRPGTAYEQYF
TRBV7-2	TRBJ2-7	CASSLAKGQSYEQYF
TRBV6-1	TRBJ1-1	CASTRWREAEAFF
TRBV5-4	TRBJ1-1	CASSLGGTGASWTEAFF
TRBV6-1	TRBJ1-2	CASSEISNYGYTF
TRBV5-1	TRBJ2-7	CASSLGGTDISYEQYF
TRBV28	TRBJ2-7	CASSFEGSEQYF
TRBV11-2	TRBJ2-5	CASSSMGGTPRSGTQYF
TRBV27	TRBJ2-7	CASSSGLAGELRYF